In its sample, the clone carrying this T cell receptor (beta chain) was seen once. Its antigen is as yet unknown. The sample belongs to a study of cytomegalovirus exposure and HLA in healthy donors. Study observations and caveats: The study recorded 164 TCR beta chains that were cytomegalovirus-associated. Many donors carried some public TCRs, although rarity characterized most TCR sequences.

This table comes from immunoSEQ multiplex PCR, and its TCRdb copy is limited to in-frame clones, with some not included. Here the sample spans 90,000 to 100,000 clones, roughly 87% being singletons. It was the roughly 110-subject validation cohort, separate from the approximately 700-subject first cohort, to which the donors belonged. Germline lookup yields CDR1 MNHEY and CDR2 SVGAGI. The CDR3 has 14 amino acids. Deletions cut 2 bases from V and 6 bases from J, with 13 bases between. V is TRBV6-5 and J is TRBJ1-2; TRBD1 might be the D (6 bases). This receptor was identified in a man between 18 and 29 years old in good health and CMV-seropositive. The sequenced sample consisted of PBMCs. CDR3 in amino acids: CASSYGGPRDGYTF. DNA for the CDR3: TGTGCCAGCAGTTACGGGGGCCCTAGGGATGGCTACACCTTC.